A single sample is the source of the 8 T cell receptor beta chains below, sequenced in a study of cytomegalovirus exposure and HLA in healthy donors. The PCR contained 60 Vbeta and 13 Jbeta primers. Using immunoSEQ multiplex PCR, the repertoire was profiled, and TCRdb retains in-frame clones only, with some absent. This table holds hundreds of thousands of clones, roughly 70% found once. Input material: PBMCs. The receptors here all came from a female donor in good health and CMV-seronegative.

The V and J genes are TRBV2 and TRBJ2-7; 7 bases are shared with TRBD2. Germline V gene data show CDR1 as SNHLY and CDR2 as FYNNEI. Unmatched junction bases numbered 9, after V lost 8 bases and J lost 2 bases. CDR3 length: 14 amino acids. The CDR3 spells CASSLATGPYEQYF. The CDR3 nucleotides are TGTGCCAGCTCACTAGCGACTGGCCCCTACGAGCAGTACTTC.

This clone came up once. This chain joins TRBV29-1 and TRBJ2-2, with D perhaps TRBD2 (6 bases). The CDR3 length is 12 residues. Germline CDR1 reads SQVTM; CDR2 reads ANQGSEA. Trimming left V 5 bases short and J 6 bases short, with 10 bases between. CDR3 nucleotides: TGCAGCGTTAAGAGGGAGGCCGGGGAGCTGTTTTTT. This translates into CSVKREAGELFF.

This clone has more than one count but fewer than ten. The rearrangement uses TRBV4-1 and TRBJ2-7; 12 bases map to TRBD2. Germline V gives CDR1 MGHRA, CDR2 YSYEKL. The V gene end was trimmed by 1 base and the J gene end by 5 bases; junction bases not matched to a gene: 18. The CDR3 contains 20 residues. The CDR3 reads CASSQVIASGRERLTNEQYF. The DNA for the CDR3 is TGCGCCAGCAGCCAAGTGATCGCTAGCGGGAGGGAGAGACTGACTAACGAGCAGTACTTC.

The chain links TRBV11-2 to TRBJ2-3; TRBD2 matches 10 bases. Trimming cost V 2 bases and J 4 bases; bases outside gene matches: 3. Germline V gene lookup returns CDR1 SGHAT and CDR2 FQNNGV. This CDR3 region has 15 residues. The CDR3 is CASSLLAGVADTQYF. CDR3 DNA: TGTGCCAGCAGCTTACTAGCGGGAGTGGCAGATACGCAGTATTTT. Variable domain in full (rest from reference TRBV11-2 and TRBJ2-3): EAGVAQSPRYKIIEKRQSVAFWCNPISGHATLYWYQQILGQGPKLLIQFQNNGVVDDSQLPKDRFSAERLKGVDSTLKIQPAKLEDSAVYLCASSLLAGVADTQYFGPGTRLTVL.

V usage is TRBV9 and J usage is TRBJ1-1, with D possibly matching TRBD1 (5 bases). The length of the CDR3 is 14 residues. Per the germline V gene, CDR1 is SGDLS and CDR2 is YYNGEE. V was clipped by 4 bases and J by 1 base, with 11 bases between them. The CDR3 here is CASSPVGGNTEAFF. The CDR3 nucleotides read TGTGCCAGCAGCCCAGTCGGGGGGAACACTGAAGCTTTCTTT.

The genes are TRBV18 and TRBJ2-3, with 9 bases that match TRBD2. Germline values: CDR1 KGHSH, CDR2 LQKENI. CDR3 length equals 14 residues. With V trimmed by 4 bases and J by 5 bases, 4 bases remained unmatched. DNA for the CDR3: TGTGCCAGCTCACTAGCGGGAGCACAAGATACGCAGTATTTT. The encoded protein is CASSLAGAQDTQYF.

The genes are TRBV9 and TRBJ1-2; D ambiguous. The CDR3 sequence is 12 residues long. The germline V gene encodes CDR1 SGDLS and CDR2 YYNGEE. Trimming took 4 bases from V and 1 from J, leaving 5 bases between them. The CDR3: CASSLRNYGYTF. The CDR3 coding sequence is TGTGCCAGCAGCCTCCGTAACTATGGCTACACCTTC.

V gene TRBV7-2 combines with J gene TRBJ2-1; 7 bases fit TRBD2. CDR1 is SGHTA and CDR2 is FQGNSA in the germline V gene. CDR3 length: 15 residues. The J segment lost 0 bases and the V segment lost 3 bases, leaving 2 bases of the junction unmatched. CDR3 DNA: TGTGCCAGCAGCTTTCCGGGAGGCTCCTACAATGAGCAGTTCTTC. Translation: CASSFPGGSYNEQFF.